The text below deals with one T cell receptor beta chain. Its antigen is as yet unknown. Germline V lookup: CDR1 MGHDK, CDR2 SYGVNS. This CDR3 is built from 14 residues. Trimming left V 0 bases short and J 4 bases short, with 9 bases between. TCRdb passed the reads through MiXCR, listing each CDR3 protein once. Here the sample spans about 350,000 distinct CDR3 sequences, roughly 36% being singletons. This specimen belongs to a study of T cell repertoires in cytomegalovirus infection. Study-wide context: Selection of CMV epitopes for the study included recently identified HLA-C-restricted and well-studied HLA-B-restricted ones. CMV infection plus the matching HLA type was flagged by public TCR beta signatures.

Overall study results and limits: Carriers of CMV and the relevant HLA type were discriminated by public TCR beta frequency. HLA-C-restricted CMV clonotypes gave the most frequent clonotype in two of eight donors.

This TCR derives from a human donor in good health (CMV status not recorded). Some clones in this sample may be carry-over from other donors' samples. J is TRBJ1-1 and V is TRBV25-1; D is possibly TRBD1 (5 bases). The source material was cultured PBMCs, sampled from culture after CMV antigen stimulation. The DNA for the CDR3 is TGTGCCAGCAGTGAATACCAGGGATCCACTGAAGCTTTCTTT. Protein sequence: CASSEYQGSTEAFF.